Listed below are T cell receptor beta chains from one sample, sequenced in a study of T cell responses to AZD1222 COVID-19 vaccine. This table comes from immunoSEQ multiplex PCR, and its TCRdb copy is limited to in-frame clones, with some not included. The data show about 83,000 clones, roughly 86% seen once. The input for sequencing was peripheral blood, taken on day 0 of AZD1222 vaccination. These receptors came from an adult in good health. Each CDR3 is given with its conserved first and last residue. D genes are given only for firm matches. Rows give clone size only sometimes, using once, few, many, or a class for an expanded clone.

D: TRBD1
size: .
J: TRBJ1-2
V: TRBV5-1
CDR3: CASSLGQGIGYTF
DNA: TGCGCCAGCAGCTTGGGACAGGGAATTGGCTACACCTTC

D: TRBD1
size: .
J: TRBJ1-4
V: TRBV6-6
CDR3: CASRHRDSREKLFF
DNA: TGTGCCAGCAGACACCGGGACAGCCGTGAAAAACTGTTTTTT

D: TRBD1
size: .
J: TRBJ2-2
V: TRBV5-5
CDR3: CASSLSGQGPSTGELFF
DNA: TGTGCCAGCAGCTTGTCCGGACAGGGGCCATCCACCGGGGAGCTGTTTTTT

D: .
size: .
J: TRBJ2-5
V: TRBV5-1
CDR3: CASSLLGAGETQYF
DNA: TGCGCCAGCAGCTTGCTGGGAGCAGGGGAGACCCAGTACTTC

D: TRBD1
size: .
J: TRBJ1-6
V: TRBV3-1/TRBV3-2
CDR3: CASSQDRVFAPLHF
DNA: TGTGCCAGCAGTCAAGACAGGGTGTTTGCACCCCTCCACTTT

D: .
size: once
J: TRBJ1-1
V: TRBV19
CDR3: CASSIVPGVDTEAFF
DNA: TGTGCCAGTAGTATAGTCCCGGGGGTGGACACTGAAGCTTTCTTT

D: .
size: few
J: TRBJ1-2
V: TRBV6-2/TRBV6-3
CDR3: CASSGGTYGYTF
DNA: TGTGCCAGCAGTGGAGGCACCTATGGCTACACCTTC

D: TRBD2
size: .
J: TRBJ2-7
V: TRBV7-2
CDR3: CASSPQPTSGVTSYEQYF
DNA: TGTGCCAGCAGCCCCCAGCCGACTAGCGGGGTTACTTCCTACGAGCAGTACTTC

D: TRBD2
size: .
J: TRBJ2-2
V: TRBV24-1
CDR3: CATSDLRSGTNTGELFF
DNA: TGTGCCACCAGTGATTTACGAAGCGGGACGAACACCGGGGAGCTGTTTTTT

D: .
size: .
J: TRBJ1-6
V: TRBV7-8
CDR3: CASSLSISGVGSGNNSPLHF
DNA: TGTGCCAGCAGCTTAAGTATTTCAGGGGTAGGGTCGGGGAATAATTCACCCCTCCACTTT

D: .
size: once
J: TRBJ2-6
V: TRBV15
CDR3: CATSGSEGSSGANVLTF
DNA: TGTGCCACCAGCGGCTCTGAGGGGTCCTCTGGGGCCAACGTCCTGACTTTC

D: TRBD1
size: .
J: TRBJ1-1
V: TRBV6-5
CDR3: CASSYRGPGTEAFF
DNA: TGTGCCAGCAGTTACAGGGGGCCGGGCACTGAAGCTTTCTTT

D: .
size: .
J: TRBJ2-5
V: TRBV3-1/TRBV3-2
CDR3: CASSSFRETQYF
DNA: TGTGCCAGCAGCAGTTTTAGGGAGACCCAGTACTTC

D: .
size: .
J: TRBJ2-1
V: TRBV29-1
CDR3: CSVEGAGEQFF
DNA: TGCAGCGTTGAAGGGGCGGGGGAGCAGTTCTTC

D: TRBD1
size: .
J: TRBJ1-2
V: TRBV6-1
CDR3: CASSETGGRGGYTF
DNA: TGTGCCAGCAGTGAGACAGGGGGTAGGGGTGGCTACACCTTC

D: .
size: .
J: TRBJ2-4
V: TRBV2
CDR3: CASTLPSRGIQYF
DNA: TGTGCCAGCACCCTCCCGTCCCGAGGCATTCAGTACTTC

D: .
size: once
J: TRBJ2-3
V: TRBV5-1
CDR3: CASSLAVKDTQYF
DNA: TGCGCCAGCAGCTTGGCGGTCAAAGATACGCAGTATTTT

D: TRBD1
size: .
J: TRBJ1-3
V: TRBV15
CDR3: CATSPRTGIGNTIYF
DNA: TGTGCCACCAGCCCTCGGACAGGGATCGGAAACACCATATATTTT

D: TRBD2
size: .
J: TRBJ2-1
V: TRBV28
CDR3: CASRIPGLAGNEQFF
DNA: TGTGCCAGCAGGATACCTGGACTAGCCGGGAATGAGCAGTTCTTC

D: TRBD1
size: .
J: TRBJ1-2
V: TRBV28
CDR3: CASSLPDRDYGYTF
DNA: TGTGCCAGCAGTTTACCGGACAGGGACTATGGCTACACCTTC

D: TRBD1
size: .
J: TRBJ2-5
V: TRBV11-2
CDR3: CASSLGDRKQETQYF
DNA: TGTGCCAGCAGCTTAGGGGACAGAAAACAAGAGACCCAGTACTTC

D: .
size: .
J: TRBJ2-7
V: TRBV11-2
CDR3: CASSDGQPRPYEQYF
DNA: TGTGCCAGCAGCGACGGACAGCCACGGCCCTACGAGCAGTACTTC

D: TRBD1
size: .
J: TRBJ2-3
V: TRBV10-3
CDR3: CAISEEGASTTDTQYF
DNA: TGTGCCATCAGTGAGGAGGGGGCCTCAACCACAGATACGCAGTATTTT

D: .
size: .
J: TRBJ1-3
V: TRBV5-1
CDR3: CASSTGSGNTIYF
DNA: TGCGCCAGCAGTACAGGTTCTGGAAACACCATATATTTT

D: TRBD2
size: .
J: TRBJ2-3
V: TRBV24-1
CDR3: CATSAIPSGNTDTQYF
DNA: TGTGCCACCAGTGCGATCCCTAGCGGGAACACAGATACGCAGTATTTT

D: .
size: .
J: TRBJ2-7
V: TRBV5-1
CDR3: CASSKGQRAYEQYF
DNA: TGCGCCAGCAGCAAAGGACAGAGAGCCTACGAGCAGTACTTC

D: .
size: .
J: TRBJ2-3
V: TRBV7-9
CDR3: CASSQTDTQYF
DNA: TGTGCCAGCAGCCAAACAGATACGCAGTATTTT

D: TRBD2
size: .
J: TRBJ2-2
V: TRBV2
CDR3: CASRRLAGSTGELFF
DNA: TGTGCCAGCAGGAGACTAGCGGGATCAACCGGGGAGCTGTTTTTT

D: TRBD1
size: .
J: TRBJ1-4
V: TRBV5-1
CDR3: CASSRQGPNEKLFF
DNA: TGCGCCAGCAGCCGACAGGGTCCTAATGAAAAACTGTTTTTT